The 19 T cell receptor beta chains presented below share a single source sample, sequenced in a study of CD8 T cells in Susac syndrome. Reverse transcription used roughly 0.45 to 1 ug RNA and random hexamers. Using its own MiXCR run on the immunoSEQ multiplex PCR reads, TCRdb lists one record per CDR3 protein. This sample has some 130,000 distinct CDR3 sequences, with 95% found just once. The sample comprised CD8+ T cells from PBMCs. These receptors all come from a human donor with Susac syndrome.

This clonotype was seen only once. V is TRBV2 and J is TRBJ1-1, with 8 bases lining up with TRBD1. V shed 2 bases and J 8 bases; nucleotides not matched to a gene: 4. Germline V lookup: CDR1 SNHLY, CDR2 FYNNEI. The CDR3 has 13 amino acids. Written as DNA, the CDR3 is TGTGCCAGCAGTGAAACGGGGGACAGGGAAGCTTTCTTT. Translated, it gives CASSETGDREAFF. Together with reference TRBV2 and TRBJ1-1, the CDR3 gives the full variable domain: EPEVTQTPSHQVTQMGQEVILRCVPISNHLYFYWYRQILGQKVEFLVSFYNNEISEKSEIFDDQFSVERPDGSNFTLKIRSTKLEDSAMYFCASSETGDREAFFGQGTRLTVV.

This clonotype was detected once. The V call is TRBV7-6, the J call TRBJ2-1; 11 bases match TRBD2. V trimming: 5 bases; J trimming: 7 bases; junction bases outside the gene matches: 4. Germline loops: CDR1 SGHVS, CDR2 FNYEAQ. This CDR3 is built from 14 residues. CDR3 sequence: CASSTGLAVNEQFF. As DNA, the CDR3 is TGTGCCAGCAGCACGGGACTAGCGGTAAATGAGCAGTTCTTC.

The chain links TRBV12-3 or TRBV12-4 to TRBJ2-7; D remains unclear. V lost 3 bases, J lost 2 bases, and 8 bases lay in between. This CDR3 comprises 13 residues. The CDR3 here is CASSFGLTYEQYF. CDR3 sequence (DNA): TGTGCCAGCAGTTTTGGGCTTACCTACGAGCAGTACTTC.

The chain recombines TRBV6-1 with TRBJ2-7; D remains ambiguous. The germline V gene encodes CDR1 MNHNS and CDR2 SASEGT. The CDR3 loop spans 13 amino acids. With 3 bases removed from V and 3 bases from J, the gap between germline ends came to 9 bases. The CDR3 reads CASSDGLRYEQYF. The CDR3 DNA follows: TGTGCCAGCAGTGATGGTCTTCGCTACGAGCAGTACTTC.

This clonotype was seen once. The chain employs TRBV6-5 and TRBJ2-7; TRBD1 is a possible D gene (6 bases). Germline CDR1 is MNHEY and CDR2 is SVGAGI. The germline V and J ends were trimmed by 8 bases and 3 bases, with 11 bases remaining between them. The CDR3 loop spans 12 amino acids. The CDR3 region has the DNA TGTGCCAGCTGGAAGACAGGCTACGAGCAGTACTTC. This sequence encodes CASWKTGYEQYF.

This chain uses TRBV29-1 with TRBJ2-2; D gene unclear. The CDR3 is 11 amino acids. V lost 5 bases, J lost 7 bases, and 8 bases lay in between. Germline V lookup: CDR1 SQVTM, CDR2 ANQGSEA. CDR3 loop: CSVRWDGELFF. Written as DNA, the CDR3 is TGCAGCGTTCGGTGGGACGGGGAGCTGTTTTTT.

The CDR3 DNA is TGTGCCAGCCAGGGTGCCGGGGAGCTGTTTTTT. As protein: CASQGAGELFF. The genes are TRBV12-3 or TRBV12-4 and TRBJ2-2; the D gene is possibly TRBD1 (5 bases). CDR3 length: 11 residues. V gave up 8 bases and J gave up 6 bases, with 7 bases separating them.

V and J are TRBV5-1 and TRBJ2-1; 7 nucleotides line up with TRBD2. This CDR3 comprises 15 residues. V lost 3 bases and J lost 7; bases outside the gene matches: 10. Looked up from germline, CDR1 is SGHRS and CDR2 is YFSETQ. The CDR3, as DNA: TGCGCCAGCAGCTCGGGACTAAGTTCCCCAAATGAGCAGTTCTTC. Its translation is CASSSGLSSPNEQFF.

The chain carries TRBV13 and TRBJ1-5, with D unresolved. Germline V gene lookup returns CDR1 PRHDT and CDR2 FYEKMQ (reference sequence). The CDR3 has 13 amino acids. V was pared by 2 bases and J by 9 bases, with 11 bases between. CDR3 loop: CASSLRSGGPQHF. The CDR3 DNA reads as TGTGCCAGCAGCTTAAGATCCGGCGGGCCCCAGCATTTT. The variable domain in full, with the rest retrieved from reference TRBV13 and TRBJ1-5, is AAGVIQSPRHLIKEKRETATLKCYPIPRHDTVYWYQQGPGQDPQFLISFYEKMQSDKGSIPDRFSAQQFSDYHSELNMSSLELGDSALYFCASSLRSGGPQHFGDGTRLSIL.

The rearrangement links TRBV4-1 to TRBJ2-7, with TRBD2 matching over 9 bases. CDR1 is MGHRA, CDR2 YSYEKL, per germline. CDR3 length: 16 residues. Germline trimming cut 0 bases from V and 2 bases from J; bases unmatched to any gene: 5. DNA for the CDR3: TGCGCCAGCAGCCAAGAGGGGGTAGCGGGAGCCTACGAGCAGTACTTC. The encoded protein is CASSQEGVAGAYEQYF.

V gene TRBV2 combines with J gene TRBJ2-7; no definite D call. V lost 2 bases and J 3 bases, leaving 5 bases between the germline ends. The CDR3 is 12 residues long. Germline V gives CDR1 SNHLY, CDR2 FYNNEI. The CDR3: CASSENDYEQYF. CDR3 nucleotides: TGTGCCAGCAGTGAAAACGACTACGAGCAGTACTTC.

As DNA, the CDR3 is TGTGCCAGCAGTCCGGTTCGGGGGTCCTACGAGCAGTACTTC. Translated, it gives CASSPVRGSYEQYF. The chain combines TRBV6-5 with TRBJ2-7; a possible D gene is TRBD2 (6 bases). The germline V and J ends were trimmed by 5 bases and 1 base, with 12 bases remaining between them. The CDR3 contains 14 residues. Germline CDR1 is MNHEY and CDR2 is SVGAGI.

The genes are TRBV6-5 and TRBJ2-3, with 7 bases that match TRBD2. Germline V lookup: CDR1 MNHEY, CDR2 SVGAGI. Germline trimming cut 0 bases from V and 0 bases from J; bases unmatched to any gene: 3. The CDR3 has 16 amino acids. The DNA for the CDR3 is TGTGCCAGCAGTTACTCGACGGGACTAAGCACAGATACGCAGTATTTT. It is translated as CASSYSTGLSTDTQYF.

This rearrangement joins TRBV18 to TRBJ2-3, with D possibly TRBD2 on 6 matching bases. The V end lost 1 base, the J end lost 5 bases, and 10 bases lay between the germline ends. Per the germline V gene, CDR1 is KGHSH and CDR2 is LQKENI. This CDR3 is built from 14 residues. Here the CDR3 reads CASSPRTKGDTQYF. CDR3 DNA sequence: TGTGCCAGCTCACCACGGACTAAGGGAGATACGCAGTATTTT.

The rearrangement links TRBV4-1 to TRBJ2-1, with D possibly being TRBD2 (5 bases). Germline CDR1 reads MGHRA; CDR2 reads YSYEKL. The ends were cut back, 0 bases at V and 4 bases at J, with 13 bases in the middle. There are 16 residues in the CDR3. Here the CDR3 DNA reads TGCGCCAGCAGCCAAGAAGGCGGAGCGGCGTACAATGAGCAGTTCTTC. It is translated as CASSQEGGAAYNEQFF.

This chain links TRBV20-1 with TRBJ2-7; 7 nucleotides agree with TRBD2. Germline lookup yields CDR1 DFQATT and CDR2 SNEGSKA (reference sequence). The trim removed 1 base at V and 3 bases at J, leaving 12 bases unmatched. The CDR3 is 16 residues long. The CDR3 here is CSARVNGLGSNYEQYF. CDR3 nucleotide sequence: TGCAGTGCTAGAGTTAATGGACTAGGGAGTAACTACGAGCAGTACTTC.

This sequence joins TRBV5-1 and TRBJ2-7, with TRBD1 matching over 9 bases. Germline V gene sequence: CDR1 SGHRS, CDR2 YFSETQ. This CDR3 contains 13 residues. Trimming at V came to 4 bases and at J to 2 bases, leaving 1 base not matched to a gene. The CDR3 is CASSRDRAYEQYF. CDR3 nucleotides: TGCGCCAGCAGCAGGGACAGGGCCTACGAGCAGTACTTC. Drawing the rest from reference TRBV5-1 and TRBJ2-7, the complete variable domain is KAGVTQTPRYLIKTRGQQVTLSCSPISGHRSVSWYQQTPGQGLQFLFEYFSETQRNKGNFPGRFSGRQFSNSRSEMNVSTLELGDSALYLCASSRDRAYEQYFGPGTRLTVT.

V gene TRBV19 combines with J gene TRBJ2-1, with a tentative D call TRBD2 (5 bases). This CDR3 spans 12 amino acids. Deletions cut 6 bases from V and 7 bases from J, with 10 bases between. Germline assignment: CDR1 LNHDA and CDR2 SQIVND (reference sequence). CDR3: CASRTSRNEQFF. Written as DNA, the CDR3 is TGTGCCAGTAGAACTAGTAGGAATGAGCAGTTCTTC.

V usage is TRBV11-1 and J usage is TRBJ2-1; D may be TRBD2 (5 bases). V was clipped by 2 bases and J by 2 bases, with 13 bases between them. The CDR3 is 16 amino acids. The germline CDR1 and CDR2 sequences are SGHAT and FQDESV (reference sequence). The CDR3 sequence is CASSLTALAPYNEQFF. The CDR3, as DNA: TGTGCCAGCAGCTTAACGGCTCTAGCTCCCTACAATGAGCAGTTCTTC.